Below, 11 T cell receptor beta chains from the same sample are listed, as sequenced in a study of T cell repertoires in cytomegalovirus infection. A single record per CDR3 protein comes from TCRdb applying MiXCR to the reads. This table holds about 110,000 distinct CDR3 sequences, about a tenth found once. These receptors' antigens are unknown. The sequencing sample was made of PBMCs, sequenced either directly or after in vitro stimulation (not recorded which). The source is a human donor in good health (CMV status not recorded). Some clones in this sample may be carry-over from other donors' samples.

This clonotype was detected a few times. The CDR3 nucleotides are TGTGCCAGCAGCTTAGCGACGGGTAGCGGGAGAACGGAGCAGTTCTTC. The encoded protein is CASSLATGSGRTEQFF. The chain has TRBV7-9 and TRBJ2-1; 9 bases fit TRBD2. Germline trimming cut 0 bases from V and 10 bases from J; bases unmatched to any gene: 10. The germline V gene has CDR1 SEHNR and CDR2 FQNEAQ (reference sequence). CDR3 length: 16 amino acids. Looking up the rest from reference TRBV7-9 and TRBJ2-1 gives the full variable domain: DTGVSQNPRHKITKRGQNVTFRCDPISEHNRLYWYRQTLGQGPEFLTYFQNEAQLEKSRLLSDRFSAERPKGSFSTLEIQRTEQGDSAMYLCASSLATGSGRTEQFFGPGTRLTVL.

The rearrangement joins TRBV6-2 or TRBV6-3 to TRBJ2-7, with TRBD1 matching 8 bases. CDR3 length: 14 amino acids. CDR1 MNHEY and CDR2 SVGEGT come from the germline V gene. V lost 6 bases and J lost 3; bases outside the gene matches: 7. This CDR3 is CASRGQGRSYEQYF. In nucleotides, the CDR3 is TGTGCCAGCAGAGGACAGGGTCGCAGCTACGAGCAGTACTTC.

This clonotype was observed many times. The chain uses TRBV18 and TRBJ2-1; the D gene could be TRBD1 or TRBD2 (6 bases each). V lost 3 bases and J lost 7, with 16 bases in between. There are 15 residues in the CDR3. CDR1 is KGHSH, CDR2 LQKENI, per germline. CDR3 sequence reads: CASSPDRRGGNEQFF. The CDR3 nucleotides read TGTGCCAGCTCACCCGACAGGCGAGGGGGGAATGAGCAGTTCTTC.

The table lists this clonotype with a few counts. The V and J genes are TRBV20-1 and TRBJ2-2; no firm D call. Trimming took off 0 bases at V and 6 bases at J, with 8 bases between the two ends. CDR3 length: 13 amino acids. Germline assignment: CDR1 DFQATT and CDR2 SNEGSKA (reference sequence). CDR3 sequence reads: CSARESRAGELFF. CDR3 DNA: TGCAGTGCTAGAGAAAGTCGGGCCGGGGAGCTGTTTTTT.

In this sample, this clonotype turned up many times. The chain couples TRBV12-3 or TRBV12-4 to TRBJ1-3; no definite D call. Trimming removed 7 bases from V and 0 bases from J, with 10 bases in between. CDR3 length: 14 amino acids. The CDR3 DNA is TGTGCCAGCAATGCGGGGAACTCTGGAAACACCATATATTTT. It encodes CASNAGNSGNTIYF.

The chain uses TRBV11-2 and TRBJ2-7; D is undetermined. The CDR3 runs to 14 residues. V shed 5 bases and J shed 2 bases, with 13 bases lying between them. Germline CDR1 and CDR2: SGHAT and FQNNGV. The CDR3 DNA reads TGTGCCAGCAGCCTCAACAGACGGGCCTACGAGCAGTACGTC. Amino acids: CASSLNRRAYEQYV.

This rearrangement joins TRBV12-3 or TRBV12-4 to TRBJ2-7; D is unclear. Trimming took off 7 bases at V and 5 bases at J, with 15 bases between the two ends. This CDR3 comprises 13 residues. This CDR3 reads CASTRTPQNEQYF. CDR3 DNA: TGTGCCAGCACTCGGACCCCCCAGAACGAGCAGTACTTC.

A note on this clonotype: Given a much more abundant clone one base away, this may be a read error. The CDR3 sequence: CASSPRQLTGELFF. In DNA, the CDR3 is TGTGCCAGCAGCCCGAGACAGCTCACCGGGGAGCTGTTTTTT. This chain joins TRBV11-3 and TRBJ2-2, with D possibly being TRBD1 (5 bases). CDR1 SGHNT and CDR2 YENEEA come from the germline V gene. CDR3 length equals 14 residues. Trimming cost V 5 bases and J 4 bases, with 11 bases left between them.

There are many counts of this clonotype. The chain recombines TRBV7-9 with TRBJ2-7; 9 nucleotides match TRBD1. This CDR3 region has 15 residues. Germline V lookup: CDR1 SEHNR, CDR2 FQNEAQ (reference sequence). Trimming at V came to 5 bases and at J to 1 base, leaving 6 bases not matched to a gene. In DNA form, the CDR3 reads TGTGCCAGCAGCGCACAGGGGGCGATATCCTACGAGCAGTACGTC. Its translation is CASSAQGAISYEQYV.

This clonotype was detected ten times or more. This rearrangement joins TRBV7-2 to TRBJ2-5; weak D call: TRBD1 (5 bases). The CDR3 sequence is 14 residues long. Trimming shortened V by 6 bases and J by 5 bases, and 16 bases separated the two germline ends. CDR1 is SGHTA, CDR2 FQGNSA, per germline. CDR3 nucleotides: TGTGCCAGCAGTCCCGCCCAGGGCGGCGAGACCCAGTACTTC. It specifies CASSPAQGGETQYF. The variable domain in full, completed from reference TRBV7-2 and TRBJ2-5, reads GAGVSQSPSNKVTEKGKDVELRCDPISGHTALYWYRQSLGQGLEFLIYFQGNSAPDKSGLPSDRFSAERTGGSVSTLTIQRTQQEDSAVYLCASSPAQGGETQYFGPGTRLLVL.

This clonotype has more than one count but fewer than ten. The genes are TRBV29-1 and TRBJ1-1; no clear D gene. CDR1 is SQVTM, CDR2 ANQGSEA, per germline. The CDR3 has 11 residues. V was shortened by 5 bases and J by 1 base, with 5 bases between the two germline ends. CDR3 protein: CSVSGNTEAFF. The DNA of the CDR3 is TGCAGCGTTTCAGGGAACACTGAAGCTTTCTTT.